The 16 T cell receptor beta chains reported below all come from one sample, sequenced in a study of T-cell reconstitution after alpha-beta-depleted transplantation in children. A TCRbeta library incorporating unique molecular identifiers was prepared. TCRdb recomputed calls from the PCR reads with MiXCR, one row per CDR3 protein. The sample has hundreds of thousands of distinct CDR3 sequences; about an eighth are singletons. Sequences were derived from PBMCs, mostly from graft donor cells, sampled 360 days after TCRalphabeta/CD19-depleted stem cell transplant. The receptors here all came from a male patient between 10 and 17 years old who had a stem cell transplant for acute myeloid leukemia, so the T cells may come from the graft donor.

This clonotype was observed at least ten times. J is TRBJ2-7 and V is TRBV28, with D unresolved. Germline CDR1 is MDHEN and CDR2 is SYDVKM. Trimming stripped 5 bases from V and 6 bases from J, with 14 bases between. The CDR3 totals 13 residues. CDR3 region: CASSVSRLVEQYF. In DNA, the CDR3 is TGTGCCAGCAGTGTCTCGAGGCTTGTCGAGCAGTACTTC.

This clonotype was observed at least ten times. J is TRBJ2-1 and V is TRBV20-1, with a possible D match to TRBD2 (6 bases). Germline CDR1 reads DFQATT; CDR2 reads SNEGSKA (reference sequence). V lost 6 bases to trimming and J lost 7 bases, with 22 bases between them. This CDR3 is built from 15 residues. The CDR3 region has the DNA TGCAGTGCGGGGGGTTGGCGGGAAGGGAGGAATGAGCAGTTCTTC. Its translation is CSAGGWREGRNEQFF.

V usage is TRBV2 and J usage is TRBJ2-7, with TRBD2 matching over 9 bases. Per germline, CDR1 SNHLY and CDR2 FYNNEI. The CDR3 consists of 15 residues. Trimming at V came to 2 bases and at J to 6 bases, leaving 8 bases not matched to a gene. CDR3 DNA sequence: TGTGCCAGCAGTGAATGGGGGACTAGCCTTACCGAGCAGTACTTC. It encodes CASSEWGTSLTEQYF. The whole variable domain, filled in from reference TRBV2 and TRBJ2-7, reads EPEVTQTPSHQVTQMGQEVILRCVPISNHLYFYWYRQILGQKVEFLVSFYNNEISEKSEIFDDQFSVERPDGSNFTLKIRSTKLEDSAMYFCASSEWGTSLTEQYFGPGTRLTVT.

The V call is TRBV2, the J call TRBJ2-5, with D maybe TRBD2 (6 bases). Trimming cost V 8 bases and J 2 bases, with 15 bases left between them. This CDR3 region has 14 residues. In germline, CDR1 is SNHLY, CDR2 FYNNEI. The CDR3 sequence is CASDLPGLQETQYF. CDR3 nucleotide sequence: TGTGCCAGCGACCTCCCGGGACTTCAAGAGACCCAGTACTTC. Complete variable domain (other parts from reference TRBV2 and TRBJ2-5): EPEVTQTPSHQVTQMGQEVILRCVPISNHLYFYWYRQILGQKVEFLVSFYNNEISEKSEIFDDQFSVERPDGSNFTLKIRSTKLEDSAMYFCASDLPGLQETQYFGPGTRLLVL.

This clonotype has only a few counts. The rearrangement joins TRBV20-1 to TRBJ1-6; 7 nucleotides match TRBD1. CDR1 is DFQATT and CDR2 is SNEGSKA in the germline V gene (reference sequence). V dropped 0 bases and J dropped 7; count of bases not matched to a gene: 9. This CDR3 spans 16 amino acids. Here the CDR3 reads CSARDPYRGSNSPLHF. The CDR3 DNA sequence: TGCAGTGCTAGAGACCCCTACAGGGGTTCCAATTCACCCCTCCACTTT.

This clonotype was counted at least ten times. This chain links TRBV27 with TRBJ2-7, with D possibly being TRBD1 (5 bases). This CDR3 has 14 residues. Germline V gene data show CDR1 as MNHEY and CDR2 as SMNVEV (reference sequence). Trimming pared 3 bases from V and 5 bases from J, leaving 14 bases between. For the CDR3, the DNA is TGTGCCAGCAGTTTTGGCAGGGCTGGCAACGAGCAGTACTTC. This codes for CASSFGRAGNEQYF.

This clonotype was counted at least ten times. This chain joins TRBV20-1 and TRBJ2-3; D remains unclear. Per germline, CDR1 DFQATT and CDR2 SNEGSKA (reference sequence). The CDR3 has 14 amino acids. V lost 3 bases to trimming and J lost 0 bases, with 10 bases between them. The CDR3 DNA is TGCAGTGCTAGGCCCAGTCCTAGCACAGATACGCAGTATTTT. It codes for CSARPSPSTDTQYF.

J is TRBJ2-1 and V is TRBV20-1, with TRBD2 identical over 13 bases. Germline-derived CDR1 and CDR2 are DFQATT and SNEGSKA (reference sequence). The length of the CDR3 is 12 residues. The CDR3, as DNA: TGCAGAGGGACTAGCGGGAAGAATGAGCAGTTCTTC. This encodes CRGTSGKNEQFF.

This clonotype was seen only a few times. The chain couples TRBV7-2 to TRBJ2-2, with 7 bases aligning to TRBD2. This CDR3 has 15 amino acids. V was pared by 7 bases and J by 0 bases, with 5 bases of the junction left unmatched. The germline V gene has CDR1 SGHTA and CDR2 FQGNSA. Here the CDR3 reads CASTGAGANTGELFF. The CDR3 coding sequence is TGTGCCAGCACCGGGGCGGGAGCGAACACCGGGGAGCTGTTTTTT.

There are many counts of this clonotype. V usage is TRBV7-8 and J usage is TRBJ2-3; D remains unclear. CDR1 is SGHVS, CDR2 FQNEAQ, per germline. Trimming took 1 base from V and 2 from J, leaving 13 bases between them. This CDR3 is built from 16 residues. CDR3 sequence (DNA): TGTGCCAGCAGCTTAGAACTCAGGCGGCTCACAGATACGCAGTATTTT. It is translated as CASSLELRRLTDTQYF.

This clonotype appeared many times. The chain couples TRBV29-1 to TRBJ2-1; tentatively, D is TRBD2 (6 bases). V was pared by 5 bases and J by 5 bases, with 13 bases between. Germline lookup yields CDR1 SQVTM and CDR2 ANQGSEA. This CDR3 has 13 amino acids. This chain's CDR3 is CSVNDRRDNEQFF. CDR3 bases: TGCAGCGTTAATGACCGGAGGGACAATGAGCAGTTCTTC.

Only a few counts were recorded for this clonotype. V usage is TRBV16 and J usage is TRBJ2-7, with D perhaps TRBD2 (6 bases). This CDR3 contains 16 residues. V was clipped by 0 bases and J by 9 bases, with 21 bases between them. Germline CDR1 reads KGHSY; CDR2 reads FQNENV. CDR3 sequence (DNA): TGTGCCAGCAGCCAATCGCCTGGCAGGGAGGCTCACGGGCAGTACTTC. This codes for CASSQSPGREAHGQYF. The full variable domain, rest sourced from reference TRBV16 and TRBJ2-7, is GEEVAQTPKHLVRGEGQKAKLYCAPIKGHSYVFWYQQVLKNEFKFLISFQNENVFDETGMPKERFSAKCLPNSPCSLEIQATKLEDSAVYFCASSQSPGREAHGQYFGPGTRLTVT.

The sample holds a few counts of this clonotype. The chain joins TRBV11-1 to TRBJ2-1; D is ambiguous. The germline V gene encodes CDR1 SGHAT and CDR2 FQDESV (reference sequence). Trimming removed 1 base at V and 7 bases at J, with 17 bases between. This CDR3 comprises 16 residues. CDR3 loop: CASSLVPDPKVNEQFF. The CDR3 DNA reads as TGTGCCAGCAGCTTAGTACCGGACCCTAAGGTGAATGAGCAGTTCTTC. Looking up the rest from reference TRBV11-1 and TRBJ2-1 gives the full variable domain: EAEVAQSPRYKITEKSQAVAFWCDPISGHATLYWYRQILGQGPELLVQFQDESVVDDSQLPKDRFSAERLKGVDSTLKIQPAELGDSAMYLCASSLVPDPKVNEQFFGPGTRLTVL.

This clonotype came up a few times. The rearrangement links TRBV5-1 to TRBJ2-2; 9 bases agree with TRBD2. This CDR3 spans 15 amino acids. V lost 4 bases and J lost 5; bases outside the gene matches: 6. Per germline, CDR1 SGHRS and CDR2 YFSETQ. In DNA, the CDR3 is TGCGCCAGCAGCCATGCTAGCGGGAAAACCGGGGAGCTGTTTTTT. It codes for CASSHASGKTGELFF.

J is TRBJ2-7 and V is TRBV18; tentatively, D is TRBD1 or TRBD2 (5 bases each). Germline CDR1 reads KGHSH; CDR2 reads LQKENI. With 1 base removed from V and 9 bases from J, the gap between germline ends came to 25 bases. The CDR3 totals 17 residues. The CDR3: CASSPLGEGRTNSGQYF. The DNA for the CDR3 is TGTGCCAGCTCACCACTCGGTGAGGGGCGAACTAACTCCGGGCAGTACTTC.

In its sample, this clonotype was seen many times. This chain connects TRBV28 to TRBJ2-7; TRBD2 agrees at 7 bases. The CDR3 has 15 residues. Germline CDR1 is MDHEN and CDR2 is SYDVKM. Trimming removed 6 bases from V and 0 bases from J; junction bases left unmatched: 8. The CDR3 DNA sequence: TGTGCCAGCAGAACTAGCGCATACTCCTCCTACGAGCAGTACTTC. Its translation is CASRTSAYSSYEQYF.